This TCR beta chain was observed in a study of patients and donors after allogeneic stem cell transplantation. The CDR3 length is 14 residues. Per the germline V gene, CDR1 is SEHNR and CDR2 is FQNEAQ (reference sequence). Trimming pared 4 bases from V and 3 bases from J, leaving 13 bases between. This clonotype was observed many times. TCRdb redid the calling of the RT-PCR reads with MiXCR, one entry per CDR3 protein. The table records 20,000 or so distinct CDR3 sequences, around 5% of them present only once. The specimen sequenced was blood, either unsorted or a sorted T cell fraction (not recorded which). The genes are TRBV7-9 and TRBJ2-7; possibly TRBD1 for D (6 bases). The receptor comes from a human donor who was either an allogeneic HSCT recipient or a stem cell or donor lymphocyte infusion donor (not recorded which). It is not recorded whose cells these are; they may come from a transplant donor. CDR3 residues: CASSSTGLSYEQYF. The CDR3 region has the DNA TGTGCCAGCAGCTCCACAGGGTTGAGCTACGAGCAGTACTTC.